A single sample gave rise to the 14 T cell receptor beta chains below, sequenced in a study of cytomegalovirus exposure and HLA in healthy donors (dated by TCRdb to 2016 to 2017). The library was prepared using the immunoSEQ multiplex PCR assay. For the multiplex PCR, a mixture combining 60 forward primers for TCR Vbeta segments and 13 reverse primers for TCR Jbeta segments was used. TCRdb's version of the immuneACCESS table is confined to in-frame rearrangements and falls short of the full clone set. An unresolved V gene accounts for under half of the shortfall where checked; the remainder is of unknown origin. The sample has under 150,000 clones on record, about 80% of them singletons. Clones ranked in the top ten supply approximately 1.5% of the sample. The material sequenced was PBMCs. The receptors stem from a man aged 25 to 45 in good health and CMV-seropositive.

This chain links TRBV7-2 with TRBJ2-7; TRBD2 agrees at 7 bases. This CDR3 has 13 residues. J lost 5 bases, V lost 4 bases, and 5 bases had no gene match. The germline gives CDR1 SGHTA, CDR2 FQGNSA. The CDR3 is CASSWGGGNEQYF. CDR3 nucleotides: TGTGCCAGCAGCTGGGGGGGTGGGAACGAGCAGTACTTC.

The CDR3 nucleotides are TGTGCCAGCAGCTTAGGACTAGCTTCAGATACGCAGTATTTT. Its protein product is CASSLGLASDTQYF. V gene TRBV7-6 combines with J gene TRBJ2-3, with 7 bases aligning to TRBD2. This CDR3 contains 14 residues. The J segment lost 4 bases and the V segment lost 1 base, leaving 2 bases of the junction unmatched. CDR1 SGHVS and CDR2 FNYEAQ come from the germline V gene.

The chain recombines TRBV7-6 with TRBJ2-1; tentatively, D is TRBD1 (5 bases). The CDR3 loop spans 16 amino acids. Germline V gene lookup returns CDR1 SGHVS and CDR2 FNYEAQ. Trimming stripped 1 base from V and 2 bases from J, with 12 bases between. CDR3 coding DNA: TGTGCCAGCAGCTTAGATCAGGGTGCCCCCTACAATGAGCAGTTCTTC. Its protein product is CASSLDQGAPYNEQFF.

The CDR3, as DNA: TGTGCCAGCAGTCTCACAGGTCCCCACGAGCAGTACTTC. It is translated as CASSLTGPHEQYF. This rearrangement joins TRBV28 to TRBJ2-5, with D possibly being TRBD1 (5 bases). The DNA matches TRBJ2-7 better at its end, which makes the J call doubtful. The CDR3 contains 13 residues. The germline V gene encodes CDR1 MDHEN and CDR2 SYDVKM.

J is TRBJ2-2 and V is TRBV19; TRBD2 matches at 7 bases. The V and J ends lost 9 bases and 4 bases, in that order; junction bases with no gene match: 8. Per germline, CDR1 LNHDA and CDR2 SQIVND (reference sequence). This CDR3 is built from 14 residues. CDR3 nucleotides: TGTGCCAGCCAAGCGGGAACGGTCACCGGGGAGCTGTTTTTT. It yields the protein CASQAGTVTGELFF.

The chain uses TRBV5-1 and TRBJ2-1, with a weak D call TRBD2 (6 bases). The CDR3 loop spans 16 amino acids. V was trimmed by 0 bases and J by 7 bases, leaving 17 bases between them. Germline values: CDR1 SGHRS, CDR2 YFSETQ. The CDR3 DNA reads TGCGCCAGCAGCTTGGCCGGGGCGGGGACCGGGAATGAGCAGTTCTTC. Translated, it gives CASSLAGAGTGNEQFF.

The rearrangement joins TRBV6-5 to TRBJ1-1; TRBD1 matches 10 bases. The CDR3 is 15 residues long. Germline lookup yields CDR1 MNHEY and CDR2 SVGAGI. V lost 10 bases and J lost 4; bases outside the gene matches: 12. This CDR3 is CATIGQGGIGTEAFF. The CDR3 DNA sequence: TGTGCCACCATCGGACAGGGGGGTATAGGCACTGAAGCTTTCTTT.

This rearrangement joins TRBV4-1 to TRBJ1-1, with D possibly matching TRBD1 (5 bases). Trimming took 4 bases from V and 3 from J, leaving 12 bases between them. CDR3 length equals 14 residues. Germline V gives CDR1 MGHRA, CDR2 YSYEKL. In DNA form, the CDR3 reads TGCGCCAGCAGCCTCGTTCGGGGGGACACTGAAGCTTTCTTT. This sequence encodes CASSLVRGDTEAFF.

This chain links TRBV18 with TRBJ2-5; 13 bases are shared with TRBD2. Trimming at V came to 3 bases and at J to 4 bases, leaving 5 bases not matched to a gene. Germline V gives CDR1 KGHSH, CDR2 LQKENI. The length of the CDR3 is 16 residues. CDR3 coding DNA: TGTGCCAGCTCACCGACAGGACTAGCGGGGGTAGAGACCCAGTACTTC. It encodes CASSPTGLAGVETQYF.

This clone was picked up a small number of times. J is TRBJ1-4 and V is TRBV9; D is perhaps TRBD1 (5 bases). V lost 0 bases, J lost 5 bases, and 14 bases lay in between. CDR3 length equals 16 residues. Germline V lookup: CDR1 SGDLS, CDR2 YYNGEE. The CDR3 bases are TGTGCCAGCAGCGTAGGTGCTCGGACAAACAATGAAAAACTGTTTTTT. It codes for CASSVGARTNNEKLFF.

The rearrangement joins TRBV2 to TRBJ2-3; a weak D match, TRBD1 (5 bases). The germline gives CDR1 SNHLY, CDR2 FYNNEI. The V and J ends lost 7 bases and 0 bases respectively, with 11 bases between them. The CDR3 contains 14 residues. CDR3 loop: CASILRVSTDTQYF. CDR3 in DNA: TGTGCCAGCATTCTCAGGGTTAGCACAGATACGCAGTATTTT.

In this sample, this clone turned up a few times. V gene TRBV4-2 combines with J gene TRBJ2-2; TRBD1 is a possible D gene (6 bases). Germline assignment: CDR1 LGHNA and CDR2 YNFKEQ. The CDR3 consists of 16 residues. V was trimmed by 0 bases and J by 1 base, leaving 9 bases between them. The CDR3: CASSQDQTGNTGELFF. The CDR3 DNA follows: TGTGCCAGCAGCCAAGATCAGACAGGGAACACCGGGGAGCTGTTTTTT.

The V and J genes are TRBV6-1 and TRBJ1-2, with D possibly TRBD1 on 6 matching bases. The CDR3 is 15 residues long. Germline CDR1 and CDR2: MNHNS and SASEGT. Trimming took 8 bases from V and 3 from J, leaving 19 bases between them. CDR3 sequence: CASPPPYRDHYGYTF. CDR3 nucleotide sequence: TGTGCCAGCCCCCCTCCGTACAGGGACCACTATGGCTACACCTTC.

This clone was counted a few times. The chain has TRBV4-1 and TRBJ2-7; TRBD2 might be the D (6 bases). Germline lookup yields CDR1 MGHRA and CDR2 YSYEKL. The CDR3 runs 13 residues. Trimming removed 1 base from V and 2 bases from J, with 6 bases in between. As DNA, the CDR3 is TGCGCCAGCAGCCAAGCGGGGGCCTACGAGCAGTACTTC. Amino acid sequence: CASSQAGAYEQYF.